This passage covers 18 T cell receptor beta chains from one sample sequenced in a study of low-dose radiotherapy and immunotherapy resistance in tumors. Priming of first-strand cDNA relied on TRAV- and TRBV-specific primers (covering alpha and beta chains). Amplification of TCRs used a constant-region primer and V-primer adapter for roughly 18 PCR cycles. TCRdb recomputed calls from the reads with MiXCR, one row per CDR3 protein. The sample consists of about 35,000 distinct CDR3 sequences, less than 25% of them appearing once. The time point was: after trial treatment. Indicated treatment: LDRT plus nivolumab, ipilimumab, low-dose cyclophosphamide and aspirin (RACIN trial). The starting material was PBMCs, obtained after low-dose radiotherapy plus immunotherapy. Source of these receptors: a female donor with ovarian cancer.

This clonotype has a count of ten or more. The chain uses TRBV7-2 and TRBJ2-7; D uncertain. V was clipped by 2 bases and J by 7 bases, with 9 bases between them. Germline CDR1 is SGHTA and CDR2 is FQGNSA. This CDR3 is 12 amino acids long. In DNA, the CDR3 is TGTGCCAGCAGCTTATCTTCGCGGGAGCAGTACTTC. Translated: CASSLSSREQYF.

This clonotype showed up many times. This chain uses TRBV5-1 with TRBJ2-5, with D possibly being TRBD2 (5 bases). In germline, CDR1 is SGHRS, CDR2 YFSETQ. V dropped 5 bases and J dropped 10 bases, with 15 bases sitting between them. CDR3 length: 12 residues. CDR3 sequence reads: CASREALWDQYF. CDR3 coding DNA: TGCGCCAGCAGGGAGGCCTTGTGGGACCAGTACTTC.

The CDR3 sequence: CASSHKADRGQVEQYF. The CDR3 DNA is TGTGCCAGCAGCCATAAGGCGGACAGGGGGCAGGTCGAGCAGTACTTC. This rearrangement joins TRBV3-1 to TRBJ2-7; 11 bases are shared with TRBD1. J lost 6 bases, V lost 3 bases, and 10 bases had no gene match. Germline V gene data show CDR1 as LGHDT and CDR2 as YNNKEL (reference sequence). The CDR3 runs 16 residues.

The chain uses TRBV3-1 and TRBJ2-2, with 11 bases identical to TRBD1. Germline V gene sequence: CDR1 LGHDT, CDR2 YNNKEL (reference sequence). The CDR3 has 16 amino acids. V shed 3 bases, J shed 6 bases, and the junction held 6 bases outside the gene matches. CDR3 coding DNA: TGTGCCAGCAGCCAGACCGGGACAGGGGGATCCGGGGAGCTGTTTTTT. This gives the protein CASSQTGTGGSGELFF.

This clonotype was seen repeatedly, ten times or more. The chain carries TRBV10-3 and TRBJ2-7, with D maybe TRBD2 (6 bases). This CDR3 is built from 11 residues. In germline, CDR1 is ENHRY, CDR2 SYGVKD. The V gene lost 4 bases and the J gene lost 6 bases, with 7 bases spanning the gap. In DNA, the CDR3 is TGTGCCATCAGTGGGGGAGGCGAGCAGTACTTC. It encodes CAISGGGEQYF.

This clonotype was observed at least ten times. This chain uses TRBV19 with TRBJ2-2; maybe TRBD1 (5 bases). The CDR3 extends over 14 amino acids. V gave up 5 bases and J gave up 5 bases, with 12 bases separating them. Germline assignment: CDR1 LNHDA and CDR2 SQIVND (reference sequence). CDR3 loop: CASSPLTVTGELFF. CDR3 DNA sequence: TGTGCCAGTAGTCCCTTGACAGTGACCGGGGAGCTGTTTTTT.

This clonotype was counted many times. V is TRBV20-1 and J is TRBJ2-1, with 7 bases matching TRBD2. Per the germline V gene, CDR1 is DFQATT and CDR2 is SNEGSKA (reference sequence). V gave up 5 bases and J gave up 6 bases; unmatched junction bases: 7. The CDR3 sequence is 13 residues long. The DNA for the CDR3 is TGCAGTGCTCGCGCGGGAGCCAGCAATGAGCAGTTCTTC. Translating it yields CSARAGASNEQFF.

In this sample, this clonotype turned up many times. The CDR3 coding sequence is TGTGCCACCAGTGCCGCTGGGAGGACTGAGGAGACCCAGTACTTC. As protein: CATSAAGRTEETQYF. The chain joins TRBV24-1 to TRBJ2-5; weak D call: TRBD2 (6 bases). This CDR3 comprises 15 residues. Trimming cost V 5 bases and J 5 bases, with 17 bases left between them. Per germline, CDR1 KGHDR and CDR2 SFDVKD.

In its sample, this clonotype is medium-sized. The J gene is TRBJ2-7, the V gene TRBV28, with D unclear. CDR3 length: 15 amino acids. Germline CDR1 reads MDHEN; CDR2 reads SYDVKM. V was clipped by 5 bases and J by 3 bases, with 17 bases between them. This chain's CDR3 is CASSPRPRGDYEQYF. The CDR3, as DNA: TGTGCCAGCAGTCCCCGACCGAGAGGAGACTACGAGCAGTACTTC.

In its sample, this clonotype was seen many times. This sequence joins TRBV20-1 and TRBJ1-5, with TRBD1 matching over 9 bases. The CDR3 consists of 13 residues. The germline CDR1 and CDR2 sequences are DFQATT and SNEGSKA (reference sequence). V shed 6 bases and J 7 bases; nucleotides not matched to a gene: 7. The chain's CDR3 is CSARDRASQPQHF. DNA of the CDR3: TGCAGTGCCAGGGACAGGGCATCACAGCCCCAGCATTTT.

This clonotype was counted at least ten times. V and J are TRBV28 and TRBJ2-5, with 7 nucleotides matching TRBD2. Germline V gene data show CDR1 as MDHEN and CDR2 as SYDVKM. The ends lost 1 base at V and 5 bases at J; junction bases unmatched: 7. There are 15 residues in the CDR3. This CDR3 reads CASSLLGLGGETQYF. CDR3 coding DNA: TGTGCCAGCAGTTTATTGGGACTGGGGGGGGAGACCCAGTACTTC.

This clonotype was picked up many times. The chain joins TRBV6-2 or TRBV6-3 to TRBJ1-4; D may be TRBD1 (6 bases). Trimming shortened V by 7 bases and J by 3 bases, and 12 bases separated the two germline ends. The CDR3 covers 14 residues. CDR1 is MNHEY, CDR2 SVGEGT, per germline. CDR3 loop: CASTSGASNEKLFF. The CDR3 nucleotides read TGTGCCAGCACCTCAGGGGCATCTAATGAAAAACTGTTTTTT.

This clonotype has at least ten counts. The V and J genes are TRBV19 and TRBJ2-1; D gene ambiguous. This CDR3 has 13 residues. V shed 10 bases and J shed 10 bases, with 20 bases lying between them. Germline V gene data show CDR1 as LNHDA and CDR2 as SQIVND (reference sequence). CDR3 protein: CATRARIVEEQFF. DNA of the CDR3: TGTGCCACTAGAGCCCGTATAGTGGAAGAGCAGTTCTTC.

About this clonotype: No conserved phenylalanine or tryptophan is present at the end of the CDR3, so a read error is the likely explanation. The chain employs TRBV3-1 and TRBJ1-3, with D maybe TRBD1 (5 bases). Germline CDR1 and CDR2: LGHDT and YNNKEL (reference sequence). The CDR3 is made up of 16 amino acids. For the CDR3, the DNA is TGTGCCGGCAGCCATGCGGGGGGAAACTCTGGAAACACCATATATTTA. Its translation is CAGSHAGGNSGNTIYL.

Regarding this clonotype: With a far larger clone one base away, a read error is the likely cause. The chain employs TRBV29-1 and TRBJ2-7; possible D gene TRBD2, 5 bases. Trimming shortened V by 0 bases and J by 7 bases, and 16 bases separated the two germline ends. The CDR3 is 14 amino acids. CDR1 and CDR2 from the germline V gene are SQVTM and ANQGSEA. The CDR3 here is CSVEDPTRYNEQYF. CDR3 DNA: TGCAGCGTTGAAGATCCCACTAGGTACAATGAGCAGTACTTC.

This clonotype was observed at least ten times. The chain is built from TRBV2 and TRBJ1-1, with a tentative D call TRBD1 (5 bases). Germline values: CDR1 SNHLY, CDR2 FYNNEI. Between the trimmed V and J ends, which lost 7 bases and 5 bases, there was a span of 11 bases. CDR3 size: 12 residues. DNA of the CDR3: TGTGCCAGCAATTTTGGGGGAACTGAAGCTTTCTTT. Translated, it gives CASNFGGTEAFF.

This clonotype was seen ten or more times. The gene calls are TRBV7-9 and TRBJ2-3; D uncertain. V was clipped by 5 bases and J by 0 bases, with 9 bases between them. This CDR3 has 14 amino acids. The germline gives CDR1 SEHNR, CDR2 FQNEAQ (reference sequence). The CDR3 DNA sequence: TGTGCCAGCAGCCTCTCTTCTAGCACAGATACGCAGTATTTT. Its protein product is CASSLSSSTDTQYF.

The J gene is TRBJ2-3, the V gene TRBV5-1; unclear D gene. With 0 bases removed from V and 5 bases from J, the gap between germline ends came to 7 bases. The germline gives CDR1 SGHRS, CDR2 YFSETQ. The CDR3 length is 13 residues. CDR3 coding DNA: TGCGCCAGCAGCTTGGATGCGCGAGATACGCAGTATTTT. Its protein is CASSLDARDTQYF.